The 18 T cell receptor beta chains below come from one sample, sequenced in a study of CD4+ T cells in melanoma. Profiled with immunoSEQ multiplex PCR; TCRdb holds only in-frame clones, not every one. Of 110,000 to 150,000 clones listed, around 90% were seen once; the top ten hold more than 1.5%. The receptor source for this set is a human donor with melanoma.

The chain links TRBV11-2 to TRBJ1-4; D gene ambiguous. The V gene's germline CDR1 is SGHAT and CDR2 FQNNGV. CDR3 length equals 13 residues. V lost 4 bases and J 4 bases, leaving 7 bases between the germline ends. DNA of the CDR3: TGTGCCAGCAGCTCCAGGAATAATGAAAAACTGTTTTTT. Encoded protein: CASSSRNNEKLFF.

V is TRBV7-9 and J is TRBJ2-5; 9 nucleotides line up with TRBD1. The CDR3 loop spans 16 amino acids. The V segment lost 5 bases and the J segment 4 bases; nucleotides outside the gene matches: 11. Germline CDR1 reads SEHNR; CDR2 reads FQNEAQ (reference sequence). CDR3 amino acids: CASSPPGTGSIETQYF. CDR3 nucleotide sequence: TGTGCCAGCAGCCCCCCCGGGACAGGGTCCATAGAGACCCAGTACTTC.

This clone turned up a few times. The rearrangement uses TRBV19 and TRBJ1-6, with 7 bases lining up with TRBD1. CDR1 and CDR2 (germline): LNHDA, SQIVND (reference sequence). This CDR3 comprises 15 residues. Trimming took 5 bases from V and 5 from J; bases not matched to a gene: 6. In DNA, the CDR3 is TGTGCCAGTAGTTGGGACAGTGAACATAATTCACCCCTCCACTTT. It yields the protein CASSWDSEHNSPLHF.

The chain couples TRBV7-6 to TRBJ2-3; D unclear. With 1 base removed from V and 1 base from J, the gap between germline ends came to 6 bases. This CDR3 spans 14 amino acids. CDR1 is SGHVS and CDR2 is FNYEAQ in the germline V gene. The CDR3 sequence is CASSLVRGTDTQYF. In DNA form, the CDR3 reads TGTGCCAGCAGCTTAGTGCGAGGCACAGATACGCAGTATTTT.

V is TRBV5-6 and J is TRBJ1-6, with D tentatively TRBD1 (6 bases). Trimming stripped 4 bases from V and 8 bases from J, with 16 bases between. This CDR3 contains 15 residues. CDR1 and CDR2 from the germline V gene are SGHDT and YYEEEE. The CDR3 is CASSDTGLDDSPLHF. The CDR3 nucleotides read TGTGCCAGCAGCGACACAGGGTTAGATGATTCACCCCTCCACTTT.

The chain employs TRBV19 and TRBJ1-5; D perhaps matches TRBD1 (5 bases). Germline assignment: CDR1 LNHDA and CDR2 SQIVND (reference sequence). The CDR3 covers 14 residues. DNA for the CDR3: TGTGCTACCGCGGGGGGGACTAGCAATCAGCCCCAGCATTTT. Its protein product is CATAGGTSNQPQHF. The full variable domain, completed using reference TRBV19 and TRBJ1-5, is DGGITQSPKYLFRKEGQNVTLSCEQNLNHDAMYWYRQDPGQGLRLIYYSQIVNDFQKGDIAEGYSVSREKKESFPLTVTSAQKNPTAFYLCATAGGTSNQPQHFGDGTRLSIL.

V is TRBV6-6 and J is TRBJ1-2; the D gene is possibly TRBD1 (6 bases). V gave up 6 bases and J gave up 1 base, with 12 bases separating them. CDR1 MNHNY and CDR2 SVGAGI come from the germline V gene (reference sequence). This CDR3 has 14 residues. CDR3 residues: CASRDPGVNYGYTF. The CDR3 DNA follows: TGTGCCAGCAGGGATCCAGGGGTTAACTATGGCTACACCTTC.

Notes on this clone: Other DNA sequences within the sample encode an identical CDR3. The genes are TRBV1 and TRBJ1-1. TRBV1 is reported as a pseudogene. The CDR3 spans 21 residues. CDR3: CTSSQDPPVQGLPDQNTEAFF. As DNA, the CDR3 is TGCACCAGCAGCCAAGATCCCCCAGTCCAAGGACTCCCGGATCAGAACACTGAGGCTTTCTTT.

The chain joins TRBV7-3 to TRBJ2-5; TRBD2 agrees at 14 bases. Per germline, CDR1 SGHTA and CDR2 FQGTGA. This CDR3 spans 15 amino acids. V gave up 2 bases and J gave up 5 bases; unmatched junction bases: 1. Written as DNA, the CDR3 is TGTGCCAGCAGCTTAGGACTAGCGGGGGGCGAGACCCAGTACTTC. Translated: CASSLGLAGGETQYF.

Only one count was recorded for this clone. This rearrangement joins TRBV18 to TRBJ1-2; D is undetermined. Trimming cost V 0 bases and J 2 bases, with 13 bases left between them. The length of the CDR3 is 16 residues. The germline CDR1 and CDR2 sequences are KGHSH and LQKENI. In nucleotides, the CDR3 is TGTGCCAGCTCACCACCGTGGAGTCAAGAGAACTATGGCTACACCTTC. Protein: CASSPPWSQENYGYTF.

The chain uses TRBV30 and TRBJ2-6; D remains ambiguous. The CDR3 consists of 13 residues. Germline CDR1 GTSNPN, CDR2 SVGIG (reference sequence). V lost 8 bases and J lost 0, with 8 bases in between. The CDR3 bases are TGTGCCCTGCCCTCCTCTGGGGCCAACGTCCTGACTTTC. This gives the protein CALPSSGANVLTF.

The chain links TRBV10-2 to TRBJ1-6, with D possibly TRBD1 on 6 matching bases. This CDR3 spans 14 amino acids. The germline V gene encodes CDR1 WSHSY and CDR2 SAAADI. Trimming cost V 8 bases and J 8 bases, with 16 bases left between them. The CDR3 sequence: CASAQGGNYSPLHF. As DNA, the CDR3 is TGCGCCAGCGCACAGGGCGGGAACTATTCACCCCTCCACTTT.

This sequence joins TRBV5-4 and TRBJ1-1, with D possibly being TRBD1 (5 bases). Germline-derived CDR1 and CDR2 are SGHNT and YYREEE (reference sequence). The CDR3 totals 12 residues. The germline V and J ends were trimmed by 5 bases and 7 bases, with 12 bases remaining between them. The CDR3 is CASSHDSYEAFF. The DNA of the CDR3 is TGTGCCAGCAGTCACGACAGTTATGAAGCTTTCTTT.

In this sample, this clone turned up a few times. For the CDR3, the DNA is TGTGCCAGCAGTGAAGAAGGCCTGGGCGGTAGCACAGATACGCAGTATTTT. Protein product: CASSEEGLGGSTDTQYF. V and J are TRBV6-1 and TRBJ2-3, with D unclear. V was shortened by 1 base and J by 0 bases, with 14 bases between the two germline ends. The CDR3 has 17 residues. Germline CDR1 and CDR2: MNHNS and SASEGT.

This chain uses TRBV9 with TRBJ2-2; 7 bases fit TRBD2. V trimming: 0 bases; J trimming: 6 bases; junction bases outside the gene matches: 5. This CDR3 has 15 amino acids. Germline lookup yields CDR1 SGDLS and CDR2 YYNGEE. Written as DNA, the CDR3 is TGTGCCAGCAGCGTAGATTGGGGAGGGGCCGGGGAGCTGTTTTTT. It is translated as CASSVDWGGAGELFF.

This chain joins TRBV5-1 and TRBJ2-7; D is possibly TRBD1 (5 bases). Germline assignment: CDR1 SGHRS and CDR2 YFSETQ. The CDR3 contains 13 residues. V was cut by 2 bases and J by 5 bases, with 11 bases left in between. The DNA of the CDR3 is TGCGCCAGCAGCTTCGGGCAGGGCAACGAGCAGTACTTC. Its protein is CASSFGQGNEQYF.

V usage is TRBV10-2 and J usage is TRBJ2-5; D is unclear. CDR1 WSHSY and CDR2 SAAADI come from the germline V gene. The CDR3 consists of 16 residues. The V end lost 0 bases, the J end lost 4 bases, and 15 bases lay between the germline ends. Written as DNA, the CDR3 is TGCGCCAGCAGTGAGTCGGTCTTCTCGGGTAGAGAGACCCAGTACTTC. This translates into CASSESVFSGRETQYF.

The chain links TRBV9 to TRBJ1-3; D uncertain. The germline V and J ends were trimmed by 4 bases and 7 bases, with 12 bases remaining between them. CDR1 SGDLS and CDR2 YYNGEE come from the germline V gene. CDR3 length: 13 amino acids. The CDR3 region has the DNA TGTGCCAGCAGCTCTACCCCGGGGAACACCATATATTTT. It is translated as CASSSTPGNTIYF.